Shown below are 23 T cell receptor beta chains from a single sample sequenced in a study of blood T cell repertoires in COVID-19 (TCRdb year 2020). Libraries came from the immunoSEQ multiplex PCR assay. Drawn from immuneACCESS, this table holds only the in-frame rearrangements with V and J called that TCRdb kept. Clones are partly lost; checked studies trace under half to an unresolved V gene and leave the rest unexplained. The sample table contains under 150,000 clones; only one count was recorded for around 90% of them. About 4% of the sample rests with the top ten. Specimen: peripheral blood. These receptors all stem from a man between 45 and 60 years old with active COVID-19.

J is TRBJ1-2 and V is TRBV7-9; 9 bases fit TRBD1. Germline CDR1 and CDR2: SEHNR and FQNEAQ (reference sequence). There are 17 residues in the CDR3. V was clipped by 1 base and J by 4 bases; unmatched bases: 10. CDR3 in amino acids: CASSLEIATGGVYGYTF. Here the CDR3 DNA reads TGTGCCAGCAGCTTAGAGATTGCGACAGGGGGGGTCTATGGCTACACCTTC.

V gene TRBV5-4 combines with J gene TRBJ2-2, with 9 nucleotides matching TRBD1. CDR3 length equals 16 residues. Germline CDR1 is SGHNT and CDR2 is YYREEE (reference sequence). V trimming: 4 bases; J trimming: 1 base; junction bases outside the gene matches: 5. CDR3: CASSPGDRVNTGELFF. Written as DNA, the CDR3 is TGTGCCAGCAGCCCCGGGGACAGGGTGAACACCGGGGAGCTGTTTTTT.

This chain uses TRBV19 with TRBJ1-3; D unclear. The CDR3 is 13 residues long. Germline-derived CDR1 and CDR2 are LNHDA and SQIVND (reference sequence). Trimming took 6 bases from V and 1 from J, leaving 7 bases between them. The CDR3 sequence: CASSITSGNTIYF. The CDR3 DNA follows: TGTGCCAGTAGCATTACTTCTGGAAACACCATATATTTT.

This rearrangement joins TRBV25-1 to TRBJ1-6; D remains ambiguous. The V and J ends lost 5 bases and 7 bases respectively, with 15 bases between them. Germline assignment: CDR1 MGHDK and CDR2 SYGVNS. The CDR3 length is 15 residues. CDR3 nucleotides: TGTGCCAGCAGTCCCCTCGGTGCCCCAAATTCACCCCTCCACTTT. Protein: CASSPLGAPNSPLHF.

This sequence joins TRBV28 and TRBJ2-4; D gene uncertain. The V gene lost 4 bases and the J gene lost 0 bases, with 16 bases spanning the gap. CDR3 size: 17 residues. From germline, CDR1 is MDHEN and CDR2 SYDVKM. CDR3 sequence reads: CASSSVVEKLAKNIQYF. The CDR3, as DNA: TGTGCCAGCAGTTCGGTCGTAGAGAAGTTAGCCAAAAACATTCAGTACTTC.

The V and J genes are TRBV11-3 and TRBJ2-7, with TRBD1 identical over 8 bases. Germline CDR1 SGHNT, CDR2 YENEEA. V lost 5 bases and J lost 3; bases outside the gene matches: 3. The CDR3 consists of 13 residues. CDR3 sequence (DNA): TGTGCCAGCAGCCGTGGGACAGGCTACGAGCAGTACGTC. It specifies CASSRGTGYEQYV.

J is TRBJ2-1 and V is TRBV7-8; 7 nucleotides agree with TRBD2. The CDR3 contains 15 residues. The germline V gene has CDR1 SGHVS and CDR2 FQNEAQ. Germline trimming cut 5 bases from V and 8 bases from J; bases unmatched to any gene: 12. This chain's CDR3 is CASSRVGGGPYEQFF. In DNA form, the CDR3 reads TGTGCCAGCAGCCGAGTTGGGGGAGGGCCGTATGAGCAGTTCTTC.

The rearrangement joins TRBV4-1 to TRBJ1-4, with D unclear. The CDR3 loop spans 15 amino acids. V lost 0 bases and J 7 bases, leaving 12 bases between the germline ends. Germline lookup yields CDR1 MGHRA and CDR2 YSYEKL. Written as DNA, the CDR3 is TGCGCCAGCAGCCAAGAAAGTCGCGATGGTGAAAAACTGTTTTTT. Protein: CASSQESRDGEKLFF.

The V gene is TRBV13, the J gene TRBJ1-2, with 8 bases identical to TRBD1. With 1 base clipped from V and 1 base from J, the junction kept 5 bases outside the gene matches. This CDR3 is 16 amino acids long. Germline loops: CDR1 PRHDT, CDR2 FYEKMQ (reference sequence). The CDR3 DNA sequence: TGTGCCAGCAGCTTAGCAAGGGGACAGGATAACTATGGCTACACCTTC. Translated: CASSLARGQDNYGYTF.

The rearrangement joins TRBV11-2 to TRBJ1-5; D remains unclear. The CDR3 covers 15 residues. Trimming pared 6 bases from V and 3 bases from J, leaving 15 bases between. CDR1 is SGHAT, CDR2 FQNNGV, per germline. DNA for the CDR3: TGTGCCAGCAGTTTCGGAGGGCAGAACAATCAGCCCCAGCATTTT. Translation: CASSFGGQNNQPQHF.

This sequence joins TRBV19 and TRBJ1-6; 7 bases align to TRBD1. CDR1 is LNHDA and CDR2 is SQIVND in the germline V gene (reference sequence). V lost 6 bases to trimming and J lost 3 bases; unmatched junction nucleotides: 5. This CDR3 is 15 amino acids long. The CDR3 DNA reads TGTGCCAGTAGGGGGGACAGTCTCTATAATTCACCCCTCCACTTT. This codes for CASRGDSLYNSPLHF.

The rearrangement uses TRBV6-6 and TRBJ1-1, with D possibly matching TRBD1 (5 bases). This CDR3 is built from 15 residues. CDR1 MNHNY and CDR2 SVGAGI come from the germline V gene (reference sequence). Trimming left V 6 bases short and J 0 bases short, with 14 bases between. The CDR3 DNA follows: TGTGCCAGCAGCCCTCTTGGGGGGATGAACACTGAAGCTTTCTTT. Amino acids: CASSPLGGMNTEAFF.

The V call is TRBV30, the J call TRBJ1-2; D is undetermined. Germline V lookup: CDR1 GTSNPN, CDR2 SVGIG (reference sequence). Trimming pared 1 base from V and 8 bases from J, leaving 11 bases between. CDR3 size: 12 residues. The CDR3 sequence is CAWSAGVGGYTF. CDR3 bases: TGTGCCTGGAGTGCCGGGGTAGGCGGCTACACCTTC.

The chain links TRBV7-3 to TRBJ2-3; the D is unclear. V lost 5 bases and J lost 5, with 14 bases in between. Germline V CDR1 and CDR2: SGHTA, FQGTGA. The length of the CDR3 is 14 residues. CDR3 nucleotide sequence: TGTGCCAGCAGCCCTAAAGCACTCGGAGATACGCAGTATTTT. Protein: CASSPKALGDTQYF. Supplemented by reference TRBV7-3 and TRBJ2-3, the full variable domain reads GAGVSQTPSNKVTEKGKYVELRCDPISGHTALYWYRQSLGQGPEFLIYFQGTGAADDSGLPNDRFFAVRPEGSVSTLKIQRTERGDSAVYLCASSPKALGDTQYFGPGTRLTVL.

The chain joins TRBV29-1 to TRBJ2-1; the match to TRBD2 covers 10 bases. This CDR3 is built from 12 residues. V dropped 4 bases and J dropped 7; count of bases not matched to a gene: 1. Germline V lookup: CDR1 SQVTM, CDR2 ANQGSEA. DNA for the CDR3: TGCAGCGTTGGAGCGGGAGGGAATGAGCAGTTCTTC. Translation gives CSVGAGGNEQFF.

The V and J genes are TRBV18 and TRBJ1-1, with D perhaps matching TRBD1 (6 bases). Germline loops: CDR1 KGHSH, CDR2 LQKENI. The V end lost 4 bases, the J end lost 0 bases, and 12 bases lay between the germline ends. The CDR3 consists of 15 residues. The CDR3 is CASSQQGMLNTEAFF. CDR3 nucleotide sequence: TGTGCCAGCTCACAACAGGGCATGCTGAACACTGAAGCTTTCTTT. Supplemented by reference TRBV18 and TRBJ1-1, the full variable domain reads NAGVMQNPRHLVRRRGQEARLRCSPMKGHSHVYWYRQLPEEGLKFMVYLQKENIIDESGMPKERFSAEFPKEGPSILRIQQVVRGDSAAYFCASSQQGMLNTEAFFGQGTRLTVV.

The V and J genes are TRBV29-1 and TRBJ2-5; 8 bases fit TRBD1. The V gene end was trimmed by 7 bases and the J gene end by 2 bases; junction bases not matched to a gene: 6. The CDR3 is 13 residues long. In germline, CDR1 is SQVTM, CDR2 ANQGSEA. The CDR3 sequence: CSAQRTGQETQYF. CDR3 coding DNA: TGCAGCGCCCAAAGGACAGGGCAAGAGACCCAGTACTTC.

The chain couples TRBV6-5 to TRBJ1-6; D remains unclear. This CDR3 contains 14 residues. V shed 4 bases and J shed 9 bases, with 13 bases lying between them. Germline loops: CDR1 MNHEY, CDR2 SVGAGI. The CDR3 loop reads CASSSRVNISPLHF. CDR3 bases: TGTGCCAGCAGTTCTCGGGTCAACATTTCACCCCTCCACTTT.

CDR3 sequence (DNA): TGTGCCAGCATTGGGGGGTATAGAGGGGCAAGCTCCTACGAGCAGTACGTC. The encoded protein is CASIGGYRGASSYEQYV. The rearrangement uses TRBV2 and TRBJ2-7; tentative D call: TRBD2 (6 bases). Germline V CDR1 and CDR2: SNHLY, FYNNEI. The CDR3 has 17 residues. The V end was cut by 7 bases, the J end by 0 bases, with 22 bases between.

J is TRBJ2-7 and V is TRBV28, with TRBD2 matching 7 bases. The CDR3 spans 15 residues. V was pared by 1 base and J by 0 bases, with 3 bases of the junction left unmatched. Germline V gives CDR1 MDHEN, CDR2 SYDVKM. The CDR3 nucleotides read TGTGCCAGCAGTTTATTCGGGGGGAGCTCCTACGAGCAGTACGTC. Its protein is CASSLFGGSSYEQYV.

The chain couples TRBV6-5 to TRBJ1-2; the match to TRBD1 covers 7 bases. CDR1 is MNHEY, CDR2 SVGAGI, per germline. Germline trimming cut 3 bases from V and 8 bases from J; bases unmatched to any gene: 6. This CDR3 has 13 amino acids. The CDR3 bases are TGTGCCAGCAGTTATGACAGGGCGGTCGGCTACACCTTC. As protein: CASSYDRAVGYTF.

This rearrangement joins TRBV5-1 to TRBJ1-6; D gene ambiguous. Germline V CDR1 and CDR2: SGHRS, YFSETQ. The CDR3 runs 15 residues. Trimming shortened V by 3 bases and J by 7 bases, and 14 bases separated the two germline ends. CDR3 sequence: CASSSEPNTNSPLHF. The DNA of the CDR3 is TGCGCCAGCAGCTCGGAGCCAAATACCAATTCACCCCTCCACTTT.

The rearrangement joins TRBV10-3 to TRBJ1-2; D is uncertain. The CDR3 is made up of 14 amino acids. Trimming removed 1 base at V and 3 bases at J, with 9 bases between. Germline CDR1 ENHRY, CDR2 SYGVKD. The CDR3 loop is CAISELGGYYGYTF. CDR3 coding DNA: TGTGCCATCAGTGAGTTGGGCGGGTACTATGGCTACACCTTC.